This record concerns one TCR beta chain sequence. The sample is drawn from a study of technical replicates of blood from a handful of donors. Assay: immunoSEQ multiplex PCR; the TCRdb copy retains only in-frame clones and omits some. The table records around 65,000 clones, around 90% of them present only once. The CDR3 runs to 11 residues. The V end was cut by 3 bases, the J end by 2 bases, with 2 bases between. Germline CDR1 reads SGHRS; CDR2 reads YFSETQ. The specimen was PBMCs. The sequence was collected from a human donor in good health. Some clones in this sample may be carry-over from other donors' samples. The J gene is TRBJ2-5, the V gene TRBV5-1; unclear D gene. In nucleotides, the CDR3 is TGCGCCAGCAGCTCGCAAGAGACCCAGTACTTC. This sequence encodes CASSSQETQYF. The full variable domain, rest sourced from reference TRBV5-1 and TRBJ2-5, is KAGVTQTPRYLIKTRGQQVTLSCSPISGHRSVSWYQQTPGQGLQFLFEYFSETQRNKGNFPGRFSGRQFSNSRSEMNVSTLELGDSALYLCASSSQETQYFGPGTRLLVL.